A single sample is the source of the 14 T cell receptor beta chains below, sequenced in a study of blood T cell repertoires in COVID-19 (TCRdb year 2020). Libraries came from the immunoSEQ multiplex PCR assay. TCRdb provides this immuneACCESS table in a form limited to in-frame rearrangements. Some clones are lacking; in checked studies, under half of them reflect an unresolved V gene, and why the rest are absent is not known. This sample gives some 200,000 clones in total; around 81% of them show up just once. The ten biggest clones cover approximately 6.6% of the sample. Source material: peripheral blood. These receptors originate from a woman in her 70s with acute or convalescent COVID-19.

The V gene is TRBV5-1, the J gene TRBJ2-7; a weak D match, TRBD1 (6 bases). V lost 0 bases to trimming and J lost 3 bases, with 10 bases between them. Germline values: CDR1 SGHRS, CDR2 YFSETQ. The CDR3 runs to 14 residues. The CDR3 here is CASSLVPGVYEQYV. The DNA of the CDR3 is TGCGCCAGCAGCTTGGTTCCAGGGGTCTACGAGCAGTACGTC.

This sequence joins TRBV4-1 and TRBJ1-5; maybe TRBD1 (5 bases). With 5 bases removed from V and 4 bases from J, the gap between germline ends came to 12 bases. Germline V gives CDR1 MGHRA, CDR2 YSYEKL. The CDR3 consists of 14 residues. CDR3 in DNA: TGCGCCAGCAGCTTTCAGGGAGGGAATCAGCCCCAGCATTTT. Translated: CASSFQGGNQPQHF.

This chain connects TRBV4-1 to TRBJ2-1; 10 nucleotides match TRBD2. There are 16 residues in the CDR3. In germline, CDR1 is MGHRA, CDR2 YSYEKL. J was trimmed by 8 bases and V by 0 bases; bases with no gene match: 7. The CDR3, as DNA: TGCGCCAGCAGCCAAGAACTAGCGGGGTCTTTTTATGAGCAGTTCTTC. This translates into CASSQELAGSFYEQFF.

This clone appeared once. V gene TRBV11-2 combines with J gene TRBJ2-2; the match to TRBD1 covers 10 bases. This CDR3 has 16 residues. V shed 5 bases and J 5 bases; nucleotides not matched to a gene: 8. Per the germline V gene, CDR1 is SGHAT and CDR2 is FQNNGV. The CDR3 protein is CASSVRPGQGTGELFF. CDR3 nucleotides: TGTGCCAGCAGCGTACGGCCGGGACAGGGGACCGGGGAGCTGTTTTTT. Supplemented by reference TRBV11-2 and TRBJ2-2, the full variable domain reads EAGVAQSPRYKIIEKRQSVAFWCNPISGHATLYWYQQILGQGPKLLIQFQNNGVVDDSQLPKDRFSAERLKGVDSTLKIQPAKLEDSAVYLCASSVRPGQGTGELFFGEGSRLTVL.

This chain links TRBV24-1 with TRBJ2-3, with D unresolved. V lost 5 bases to trimming and J lost 5 bases, with 7 bases between them. Germline-derived CDR1 and CDR2 are KGHDR and SFDVKD. The length of the CDR3 is 12 residues. CDR3 DNA sequence: TGTGCCACCAGTGGTCCCGTAGATACGCAGTATTTT. Its translation is CATSGPVDTQYF.

This clone was recorded a few times. Other DNA sequences of this sample code for an identical CDR3. V is TRBV3-1 (or the pseudogene TRBV3-2) and J is TRBJ2-1, with TRBD1 as a possible D gene (5 bases). The germline CDR1 and CDR2 sequences are LGHDT and YNNKEL (reference sequence). With 1 base removed from V and 9 bases from J, the gap between germline ends came to 7 bases. This CDR3 region has 12 residues. This chain's CDR3 is CASSQVQGEQFF. Here the CDR3 DNA reads TGTGCCAGCAGCCAAGTTCAGGGTGAGCAGTTCTTC.

V is TRBV5-1 and J is TRBJ2-1; maybe TRBD2 (6 bases). Trimming removed 4 bases at V and 7 bases at J, with 18 bases between. The CDR3 sequence is 15 residues long. Per the germline V gene, CDR1 is SGHRS and CDR2 is YFSETQ. CDR3: CASSAGPGFSNEQFF. The CDR3 coding sequence is TGCGCCAGCAGCGCGGGGCCGGGGTTCTCAAATGAGCAGTTCTTC.

This rearrangement joins TRBV7-3 to TRBJ2-1; 9 positions agree with TRBD1. Germline values: CDR1 SGHTA, CDR2 FQGTGA. The V and J ends lost 6 bases and 4 bases, in that order; junction bases with no gene match: 10. This CDR3 has 16 amino acids. CDR3: CASSRYPGQGYNEQFF. DNA for the CDR3: TGTGCCAGCAGTCGCTACCCGGGACAGGGATACAATGAGCAGTTCTTC.

This chain connects TRBV5-1 to TRBJ2-5; 9 bases match TRBD2. CDR3 length: 15 residues. Per germline, CDR1 SGHRS and CDR2 YFSETQ. Losses at the gene ends were 7 bases for V and 2 bases for J; bases not matched to a gene: 9. The CDR3 nucleotides are TGCGCCAGCCCGGGGGGGCGGGGGGGACAAGAGACCCAGTACTTC. Amino acids: CASPGGRGGQETQYF.

The rearrangement links TRBV6-2 or TRBV6-3 to TRBJ2-3, with 10 nucleotides matching TRBD2. The CDR3 has 14 amino acids. In germline, CDR1 is MNHEY, CDR2 SVGEGT. J was trimmed by 11 bases and V by 5 bases; bases with no gene match: 10. The CDR3 region is CASSQGTSGVVQYF. CDR3 bases: TGTGCCAGCAGTCAAGGTACTAGCGGGGTCGTGCAGTATTTT.

The gene calls are TRBV19 and TRBJ2-1, with TRBD2 matching 11 bases. The CDR3 has 16 amino acids. Trimming removed 7 bases from V and 0 bases from J; junction bases left unmatched: 5. Germline values: CDR1 LNHDA, CDR2 SQIVND (reference sequence). The CDR3 nucleotides read TGTGCCAGTAAGGGGGGACTAGCGGACTCCTACAATGAGCAGTTCTTC. This sequence encodes CASKGGLADSYNEQFF.

This clone was seen a handful of times. The chain has TRBV19 and TRBJ2-7, with D possibly matching TRBD1 (6 bases). The CDR3 extends over 14 amino acids. V gave up 1 base and J gave up 5 bases, with 12 bases separating them. Germline V gene lookup returns CDR1 LNHDA and CDR2 SQIVND (reference sequence). The CDR3 nucleotides are TGTGCCAGTAGTATAGGAGGACAGTCACACGAGCAGTACGTC. Translating it yields CASSIGGQSHEQYV.

This chain links TRBV30 with TRBJ2-7, with 8 nucleotides matching TRBD2. This CDR3 is built from 13 residues. Per the germline V gene, CDR1 is GTSNPN and CDR2 is SVGIG (reference sequence). This CDR3 is CAAGGGPSYEQYV. The CDR3 bases are TGTGCAGCTGGCGGGGGGCCCTCCTACGAGCAGTACGTC.

The sample holds one count of this clone. CDR3: CASTQGQGRGELFF. For the CDR3, the DNA is TGTGCCAGCACCCAAGGACAGGGGCGCGGGGAGCTGTTTTTT. The chain uses TRBV6-5 and TRBJ2-2; 9 nucleotides line up with TRBD1. J lost 7 bases, V lost 7 bases, and 7 bases had no gene match. The CDR3 contains 14 residues. CDR1 and CDR2 from the germline V gene are MNHEY and SVGAGI.